This TCR beta chain was sequenced for a study of T-cell memory formation after mild COVID-19. Using its own MiXCR run on the 5' RACE reads, TCRdb lists one record per CDR3 protein. Altogether about 150,000 distinct CDR3 sequences are present, 10% to 15% being singletons, with the ten largest covering approximately 3.6%. The CDR3 is 13 residues long. Trimming took 6 bases from V and 2 from J, leaving 12 bases between them. Germline V CDR1 and CDR2: DFQATT, SNEGSKA (reference sequence). Sequenced: PBMCs or a T cell subset sorted from them (not recorded which). This TCR derives from a man in his late teens or twenties who had mild COVID-19 (a few samples of this study predate the infection). Cell type and time point are not known. The chain is built from TRBV20-1 and TRBJ2-3, with D unresolved. This CDR3 is CSAPAKYTDTQYF. CDR3 DNA: TGCAGTGCGCCCGCGAAATACACAGATACGCAGTATTTT.